The 18 T cell receptor beta chains presented below share a single source sample, sequenced in a study of blood T cell repertoires in COVID-19. Data came from immunoSEQ multiplex PCR; TCRdb stores just in-frame clones and leaves some out. The sample contains about 150,000 clones, around nine tenths of which appear only once. Sequenced input: peripheral blood. These receptors came from a woman older than 75 with COVID-19, enrolled during active disease.

V is TRBV19 and J is TRBJ2-7, with 7 positions matching TRBD1. The CDR3 is 16 residues long. Germline CDR1 and CDR2: LNHDA and SQIVND (reference sequence). The V and J ends lost 4 bases and 3 bases, in that order; junction bases with no gene match: 12. CDR3 nucleotide sequence: TGTGCCAGTAGTAAGATGACGACAGGGTCTGGCTACGAGCAGTACTTC. It specifies CASSKMTTGSGYEQYF.

This chain uses TRBV5-1 with TRBJ2-1; 8 nucleotides agree with TRBD1. J gave up 5 bases and V 5 bases, and 9 bases lay outside the gene matches. Germline V gene data show CDR1 as SGHRS and CDR2 as YFSETQ. This CDR3 region has 15 residues. The CDR3 here is CASRDMTGANNEQFF. DNA of the CDR3: TGCGCCAGCAGGGACATGACAGGGGCCAACAATGAGCAGTTCTTC. Complete variable domain (other parts from reference TRBV5-1 and TRBJ2-1): KAGVTQTPRYLIKTRGQQVTLSCSPISGHRSVSWYQQTPGQGLQFLFEYFSETQRNKGNFPGRFSGRQFSNSRSEMNVSTLELGDSALYLCASRDMTGANNEQFFGPGTRLTVL.

The V and J genes are TRBV5-1 and TRBJ2-5, with 7 bases lining up with TRBD2. This CDR3 region has 15 residues. The V and J ends lost 5 bases and 5 bases, in that order; junction bases with no gene match: 12. Germline assignment: CDR1 SGHRS and CDR2 YFSETQ. This CDR3 is CASREFSGLGETQYF. DNA for the CDR3: TGCGCCAGCAGGGAATTTAGCGGGCTGGGGGAGACCCAGTACTTC.

CDR3 protein: CASRFTGGTEAFF. CDR3 nucleotide sequence: TGTGCCAGCAGATTTACAGGGGGCACTGAAGCTTTCTTT. The gene calls are TRBV28 and TRBJ1-1, with TRBD1 matching over 8 bases. J lost 4 bases, V lost 6 bases, and 4 bases had no gene match. Per the germline V gene, CDR1 is MDHEN and CDR2 is SYDVKM. The CDR3 extends over 13 amino acids.

The chain combines TRBV6-2 or TRBV6-3 with TRBJ2-1, with TRBD2 matching 8 bases. J lost 2 bases, V lost 2 bases, and 5 bases had no gene match. The CDR3 runs to 16 residues. Germline V lookup: CDR1 MNHEY, CDR2 SVGEGT. The CDR3, as DNA: TGTGCCAGCAGTTACGTGGCGGGAGGTCCCTACAATGAGCAGTTCTTC. Translated: CASSYVAGGPYNEQFF.

This chain uses TRBV28 with TRBJ1-5; D uncertain. The CDR3 has 13 amino acids. Germline CDR1 is MDHEN and CDR2 is SYDVKM. Between the trimmed V and J ends, which lost 2 bases and 3 bases, there was a span of 5 bases. CDR3 bases: TGTGCCAGCAGTTTAATACTCAATCAGCCCCAGCATTTT. Amino acids: CASSLILNQPQHF.

J is TRBJ1-6 and V is TRBV3-1 (or the pseudogene TRBV3-2); TRBD1 aligns across 9 bases. The ends lost 6 bases at V and 10 bases at J; junction bases unmatched: 10. Germline assignment: CDR1 LGHDT and CDR2 YNNKEL (reference sequence). The CDR3 extends over 15 amino acids. The DNA for the CDR3 is TGTGCCAGCAGTCAAATTACAGGGGGCAACTCACCCCTCCACTTT. It codes for CASSQITGGNSPLHF.

The V gene is TRBV4-1, the J gene TRBJ2-3; 7 nucleotides agree with TRBD2. V dropped 2 bases and J dropped 2; count of bases not matched to a gene: 7. The CDR3 consists of 16 residues. Germline V gene data show CDR1 as MGHRA and CDR2 as YSYEKL. The CDR3 is CASSQTLAGLTDTQYF. CDR3 in DNA: TGCGCCAGCAGCCAAACCTTAGCGGGCCTCACAGATACGCAGTATTTT.

The chain uses TRBV6-5 and TRBJ1-1; possibly TRBD1 for D (5 bases). V gave up 0 bases and J gave up 3 bases, with 8 bases separating them. Germline loops: CDR1 MNHEY, CDR2 SVGAGI. CDR3 length: 14 residues. The DNA for the CDR3 is TGTGCCAGCAGTTACTCCTTAGGGGACACTGAAGCTTTCTTT. This sequence encodes CASSYSLGDTEAFF.

The chain employs TRBV6-5 and TRBJ2-7; D may be TRBD2 (6 bases). There are 13 residues in the CDR3. V dropped 6 bases and J dropped 6 bases, with 15 bases sitting between them. Germline CDR1 and CDR2: MNHEY and SVGAGI. DNA of the CDR3: TGTGCCAGCAGGCTGGAGGGTGGTCTCGAGCAGTACTTC. Translation gives CASRLEGGLEQYF.

The chain is built from TRBV4-1 and TRBJ1-2, with D uncertain. V was trimmed by 0 bases and J by 3 bases, leaving 17 bases between them. The CDR3 has 17 residues. The germline CDR1 and CDR2 sequences are MGHRA and YSYEKL. This chain's CDR3 is CASSQETASQRDYGYTF. Here the CDR3 DNA reads TGCGCCAGCAGCCAAGAGACGGCGTCACAGAGGGACTATGGCTACACCTTC.

V is TRBV29-1 and J is TRBJ2-7; D not resolved. V was pared by 3 bases and J by 5 bases, with 8 bases between. Looked up from germline, CDR1 is SQVTM and CDR2 is ANQGSEA. This CDR3 is built from 11 residues. The DNA of the CDR3 is TGCAGCGTTGAGGAGCGTAACGAGCAGTACTTC. Residues: CSVEERNEQYF.

The genes are TRBV2 and TRBJ1-4, with 7 bases fitting TRBD1. This CDR3 region has 13 residues. Germline V lookup: CDR1 SNHLY, CDR2 FYNNEI. The V gene end was trimmed by 9 bases and the J gene end by 8 bases; junction bases not matched to a gene: 9. The CDR3 nucleotides read TGTGCCAGTACAGGGGCTGGTGGAGAAAAACTGTTTTTT. Translated: CASTGAGGEKLFF.

The V gene is TRBV28, the J gene TRBJ1-2; maybe TRBD1 (5 bases). The V end lost 5 bases, the J end lost 12 bases, and 19 bases lay between the germline ends. The CDR3 runs 13 residues. Germline V CDR1 and CDR2: MDHEN, SYDVKM. CDR3 amino acids: CASSRSDRLSHTF. CDR3 DNA sequence: TGTGCCAGCAGTCGAAGCGACAGACTCTCCCACACCTTC.

This chain uses TRBV5-4 with TRBJ2-2, with 11 bases identical to TRBD1. Unmatched junction bases numbered 8, after V lost 6 bases and J lost 7 bases. Germline V CDR1 and CDR2: SGHNT, YYREEE (reference sequence). There are 15 residues in the CDR3. Written as DNA, the CDR3 is TGTGCCAGCATGTCGGGACAGGGGGAAGGCGGGGAGCTGTTTTTT. Translated, it gives CASMSGQGEGGELFF. Based on the CDR3 plus reference TRBV5-4 and TRBJ2-2, the full variable domain is ETGVTQSPTHLIKTRGQQVTLRCSSQSGHNTVSWYQQALGQGPQFIFQYYREEENGRGNFPPRFSGLQFPNYSSELNVNALELDDSALYLCASMSGQGEGGELFFGEGSRLTVL.

This clone was seen more than once but under ten times. Here the CDR3 reads CASSLGRETQYF. DNA of the CDR3: TGTGCCAGCAGCTTGGGTCGAGAGACCCAGTACTTC. The chain uses TRBV5-6 and TRBJ2-5; D is unresolved. CDR1 is SGHDT and CDR2 is YYEEEE in the germline V gene. The CDR3 has 12 residues. The ends were cut back, 0 bases at V and 4 bases at J, with 4 bases in the middle.

The J gene is TRBJ1-3, the V gene TRBV6-5; D is uncertain. Trimming took 0 bases from V and 0 from J, leaving 6 bases between them. The V gene's germline CDR1 is MNHEY and CDR2 SVGAGI. The CDR3 has 15 residues. Here the CDR3 DNA reads TGTGCCAGCAGTTACTCGGGAGTCTCTGGAAACACCATATATTTT. Its translation: CASSYSGVSGNTIYF.

Points on this clone: Other DNA sequences within the sample encode an identical CDR3. This chain joins TRBV7-3 and TRBJ2-1; 9 bases align to TRBD1. The trim removed 6 bases at V and 6 bases at J, leaving 6 bases unmatched. There are 14 residues in the CDR3. Germline V lookup: CDR1 SGHTA, CDR2 FQGTGA. This CDR3 reads CASSPGTGSNEQFF. CDR3 DNA sequence: TGTGCCAGCAGTCCCGGGACAGGGAGCAATGAGCAGTTCTTC.